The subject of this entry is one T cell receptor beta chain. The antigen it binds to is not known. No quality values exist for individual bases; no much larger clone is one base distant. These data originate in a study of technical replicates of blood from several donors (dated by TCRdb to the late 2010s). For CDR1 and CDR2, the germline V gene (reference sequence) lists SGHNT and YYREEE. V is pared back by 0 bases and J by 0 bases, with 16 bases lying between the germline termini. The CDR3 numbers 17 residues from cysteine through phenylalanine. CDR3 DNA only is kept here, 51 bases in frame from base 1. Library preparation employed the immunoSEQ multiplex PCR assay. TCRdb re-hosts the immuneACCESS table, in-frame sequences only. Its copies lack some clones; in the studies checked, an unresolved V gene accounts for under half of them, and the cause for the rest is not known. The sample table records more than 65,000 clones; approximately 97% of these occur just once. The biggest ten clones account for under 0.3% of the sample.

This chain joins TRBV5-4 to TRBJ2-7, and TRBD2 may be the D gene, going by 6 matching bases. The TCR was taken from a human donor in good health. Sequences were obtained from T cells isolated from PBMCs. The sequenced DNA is TGTGCCAGCAGCTTGGACCGATCTAGCGCAATCTCCTACGAGCAGTACTTC. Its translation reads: CASSLDRSSAISYEQYF.